These 6 T cell receptor beta chains share one sample of origin, sequenced in a study of CD8+ T cells in alopecia areata. Reverse transcription of extracted RNA yielded cDNA, which provided the sequencing template. The protocol was immunoSEQ multiplex PCR, while the TCRdb copy is restricted to in-frame clones and leaves out a portion. The table includes 150,000 to 200,000 clones, approximately 59% detected once. The sequencing used CD4+ T cells sorted from blood, collected at week 0. The receptor set was obtained from a human donor with alopecia areata.

This clone was observed at least ten times. This sequence joins TRBV27 and TRBJ1-5; 11 bases agree with TRBD1. The germline CDR1 and CDR2 sequences are MNHEY and SMNVEV (reference sequence). With V trimmed by 5 bases and J by 5 bases, 5 bases remained unmatched. The CDR3 extends over 15 amino acids. CDR3 protein: CASSPDRGRDQPQHF. CDR3 sequence (DNA): TGTGCCAGCAGTCCGGACAGGGGGCGAGATCAGCCCCAGCATTTT.

This sequence joins TRBV4-1 and TRBJ1-5; possible D gene TRBD1, 5 bases. Between the trimmed V and J ends, which lost 3 bases and 3 bases, there was a span of 12 bases. The CDR3 totals 15 residues. CDR1 is MGHRA, CDR2 YSYEKL, per germline. The DNA for the CDR3 is TGCGCCAGCAGCCATCTGGCAGGGCCCAATCAGCCCCAGCATTTT. The encoded protein is CASSHLAGPNQPQHF.

The chain has TRBV30 and TRBJ2-5; D could derive from TRBD1 or TRBD2 (5 bases each). The V gene lost 7 bases and the J gene lost 5 bases, with 17 bases spanning the gap. The germline V gene has CDR1 GTSNPN and CDR2 SVGIG (reference sequence). The CDR3 runs to 13 residues. The CDR3 DNA reads as TGTGCCTCCATAAGGGGTTCGGGGGAGACCCAGTACTTC. It is translated as CASIRGSGETQYF.

The chain uses TRBV4-1 and TRBJ1-1; unclear D gene. The germline V and J ends were trimmed by 2 bases and 4 bases, with 14 bases remaining between them. Germline assignment: CDR1 MGHRA and CDR2 YSYEKL. This CDR3 has 15 residues. CDR3: CASSQPGSRVTEAFF. The CDR3 DNA reads TGCGCCAGCAGCCAACCAGGCAGTCGGGTCACTGAAGCTTTCTTT.

The chain uses TRBV4-2 and TRBJ2-7; D is undetermined. The CDR3 totals 13 residues. Trimming removed 2 bases from V and 0 bases from J, with 5 bases in between. Germline values: CDR1 LGHNA, CDR2 YNFKEQ. CDR3 residues: CASSQTDSYEQYF. CDR3 DNA sequence: TGTGCCAGCAGCCAAACCGACTCCTACGAGCAGTACTTC.

V is TRBV6-5 and J is TRBJ1-2; 9 bases match TRBD1. V lost 7 bases and J lost 4; bases outside the gene matches: 1. The CDR3 has 12 residues. CDR1 is MNHEY, CDR2 SVGAGI, per germline. The CDR3 region has the DNA TGTGCCAGCACGACAGGGGGCTATGGCTACACCTTC. It encodes CASTTGGYGYTF.